A single sample is the source of the 15 T cell receptor beta chains below, sequenced in a study of identical twins. Via MiXCR, TCRdb re-called the 5' RACE reads, giving one row per CDR3 protein. The sample includes 1.5 million to 2 million distinct CDR3 sequences, under 35% of them seen just once. Source material: cord blood. The receptor set was obtained from a newborn girl in good health.

The rearrangement uses TRBV6-1 and TRBJ2-3; maybe TRBD2 (6 bases). The CDR3 contains 13 residues. Trimming stripped 8 bases from V and 6 bases from J, with 15 bases between. Per germline, CDR1 MNHNS and CDR2 SASEGT. The CDR3 sequence is CASCLRGGDTQYF. The CDR3, as DNA: TGTGCCAGCTGTTTGCGGGGTGGGGATACGCAGTATTTT.

This sequence joins TRBV24-1 and TRBJ2-3, with TRBD1 as a possible D gene (6 bases). Germline lookup yields CDR1 KGHDR and CDR2 SFDVKD. This CDR3 comprises 12 residues. The V and J ends lost 5 bases and 6 bases respectively, with 8 bases between them. The CDR3 reads CATSVQGDTQYF. Here the CDR3 DNA reads TGTGCCACCAGTGTCCAGGGGGATACGCAGTATTTT.

This clonotype was seen a few times. The chain recombines TRBV4-1 with TRBJ2-7; D remains ambiguous. Trimming removed 2 bases from V and 3 bases from J, with 17 bases in between. This CDR3 spans 16 amino acids. Looked up from germline, CDR1 is MGHRA and CDR2 is YSYEKL. In DNA form, the CDR3 reads TGCGCCAGCAGCCAAAGGATCGCAGGAACTCTCTACGAGCAGTACTTC. It translates to CASSQRIAGTLYEQYF.

In this sample, this clonotype turned up a few times. The chain combines TRBV20-1 with TRBJ2-3, with 11 bases fitting TRBD2. Germline trimming cut 2 bases from V and 3 bases from J; bases unmatched to any gene: 7. The CDR3 runs 16 residues. Germline values: CDR1 DFQATT, CDR2 SNEGSKA (reference sequence). The CDR3 DNA is TGCAGTGCTAGATACTCCGGGACTAGCGGAACAGATACGCAGTATTTT. This encodes CSARYSGTSGTDTQYF.

A few counts support this clonotype. The V and J genes are TRBV20-1 and TRBJ1-5; D perhaps matches TRBD1 (6 bases). V was pared by 3 bases and J by 4 bases, with 16 bases between. The CDR3 spans 15 residues. Germline V gene lookup returns CDR1 DFQATT and CDR2 SNEGSKA (reference sequence). The CDR3 coding sequence is TGCAGTGCTAGGGATTTGATGACAGGTAATCAGCCCCAGCATTTT. Its protein is CSARDLMTGNQPQHF.

The chain is built from TRBV11-3 and TRBJ1-4, with D perhaps TRBD1 (5 bases). V was cut by 4 bases and J by 4 bases, with 10 bases left in between. Germline CDR1 SGHNT, CDR2 YENEEA. The CDR3 covers 14 residues. The CDR3, as DNA: TGTGCCAGCAGCTCGGGACCCAATAATGAAAAACTGTTTTTT. This gives the protein CASSSGPNNEKLFF.

This rearrangement joins TRBV6-5 to TRBJ2-3, with 9 positions matching TRBD2. V shed 5 bases and J 2 bases; nucleotides not matched to a gene: 8. Germline CDR1 reads MNHEY; CDR2 reads SVGAGI. CDR3 length equals 16 residues. Here the CDR3 reads CASSRGTSSTTDTQYF. CDR3 sequence (DNA): TGTGCCAGCAGTCGGGGGACTAGCTCCACCACAGATACGCAGTATTTT.

This chain uses TRBV20-1 with TRBJ2-1, with 13 bases that match TRBD2. This CDR3 contains 16 residues. Germline V CDR1 and CDR2: DFQATT, SNEGSKA (reference sequence). V lost 0 bases, J lost 7 bases, and 6 bases stayed unmatched. The CDR3 loop reads CSARDDWTSGRNEQFF. CDR3 coding DNA: TGCAGTGCTAGAGATGATTGGACTAGCGGGAGAAATGAGCAGTTCTTC.

In its sample, this clonotype was seen a few times. The chain carries TRBV29-1 and TRBJ2-1, with 7 bases identical to TRBD1. This CDR3 spans 16 amino acids. V lost 2 bases, J lost 1 base, and 8 bases stayed unmatched. Germline V gives CDR1 SQVTM, CDR2 ANQGSEA. The CDR3 DNA is TGCAGCGTTGAACAAGGGGGCCGACAATCCTACAATGAGCAGTTCTTC. It yields the protein CSVEQGGRQSYNEQFF.

A note on this clonotype: The junction shows a germline mismatch at one end, possibly a read error. The V call is TRBV16, the J call TRBJ1-6; D is unresolved. This CDR3 is 14 amino acids long. Per the germline V gene, CDR1 is KGHSY and CDR2 is FQNENV. The CDR3 bases are TGTGGCAGCAGCCCCCACAGCAATAATTCACCCCTCCACTTT. Translated, it gives CGSSPHSNNSPLHF.

The chain uses TRBV20-1 and TRBJ1-5; tentatively, D is TRBD1 (6 bases). The germline V gene encodes CDR1 DFQATT and CDR2 SNEGSKA (reference sequence). There are 18 residues in the CDR3. Trimming removed 0 bases at V and 2 bases at J, with 20 bases between. The CDR3 DNA follows: TGCAGTGCTAGAGATCTGATGAGAACAGGGATATGCAATCAGCCCCAGCATTTT. Its protein product is CSARDLMRTGICNQPQHF.

The chain joins TRBV12-3 or TRBV12-4 to TRBJ1-4; 9 bases match TRBD1. The CDR3 length is 15 residues. The V and J ends lost 5 bases and 5 bases, in that order; junction bases with no gene match: 6. This CDR3 is CASSPHGTGNEKLFF. DNA of the CDR3: TGTGCCAGCAGTCCCCATGGGACAGGGAATGAAAAACTGTTTTTT.

J is TRBJ2-4 and V is TRBV6-6; 8 nucleotides agree with TRBD2. This CDR3 is built from 16 residues. The junction had 7 bases not matched to a gene; V was cut back by 2 bases and J by 4 bases. CDR1 MNHNY and CDR2 SVGAGI come from the germline V gene (reference sequence). The CDR3 loop is CASSYGGLAGKNIQYF. In nucleotides, the CDR3 is TGTGCCAGCAGTTACGGGGGGCTAGCGGGTAAAAACATTCAGTACTTC.

The V and J genes are TRBV10-3 and TRBJ2-7; 8 bases map to TRBD1. The J call may be wrong; the DNA end is better matched by TRBJ2-4. The CDR3 has 13 amino acids. Germline V gene data show CDR1 as ENHRY and CDR2 as SYGVKD. The DNA for the CDR3 is TGTGCCATCAGTACAGGGGGCAAAAACATTCAGTACTTC. Translated: CAISTGGKNIQYF.

This sequence joins TRBV3-1 and TRBJ2-5; the D gene is possibly TRBD1 (6 bases). The germline gives CDR1 LGHDT, CDR2 YNNKEL (reference sequence). Trimming removed 6 bases at V and 5 bases at J, with 16 bases between. The CDR3 totals 14 residues. The CDR3 loop reads CASRAKGVLETQYF. CDR3 DNA: TGTGCCAGCAGAGCCAAGGGGGTCCTTGAGACCCAGTACTTC.